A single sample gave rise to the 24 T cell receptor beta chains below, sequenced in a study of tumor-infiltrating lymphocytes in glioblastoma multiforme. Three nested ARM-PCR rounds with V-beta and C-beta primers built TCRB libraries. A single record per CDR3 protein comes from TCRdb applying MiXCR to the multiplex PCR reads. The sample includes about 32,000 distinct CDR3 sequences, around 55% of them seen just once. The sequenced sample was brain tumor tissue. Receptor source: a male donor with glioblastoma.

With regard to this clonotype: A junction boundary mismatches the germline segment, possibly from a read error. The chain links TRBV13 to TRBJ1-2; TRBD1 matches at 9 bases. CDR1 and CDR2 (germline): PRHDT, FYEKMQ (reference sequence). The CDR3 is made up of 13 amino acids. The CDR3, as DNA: TGTGCCAGCAGCGGACAGGGGAACTATGGCTACACGTTC. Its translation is CASSGQGNYGYTF.

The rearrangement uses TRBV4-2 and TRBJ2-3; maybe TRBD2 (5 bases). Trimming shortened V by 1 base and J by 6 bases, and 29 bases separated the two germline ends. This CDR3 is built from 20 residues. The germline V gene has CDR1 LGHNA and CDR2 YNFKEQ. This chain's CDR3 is CASSQVGPSGSPALRDTQYF. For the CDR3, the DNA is TGTGCCAGCAGCCAAGTTGGGCCGTCGGGGAGCCCTGCCCTCAGGGATACGCAGTATTTT.

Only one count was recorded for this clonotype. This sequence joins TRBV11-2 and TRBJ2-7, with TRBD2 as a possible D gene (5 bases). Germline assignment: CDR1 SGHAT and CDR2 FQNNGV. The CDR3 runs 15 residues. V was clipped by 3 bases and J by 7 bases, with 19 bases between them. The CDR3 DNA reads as TGTGCCAGCAGCTTCTCTAGCCTAACACTATGTGAGCAGTACTTC. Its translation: CASSFSSLTLCEQYF. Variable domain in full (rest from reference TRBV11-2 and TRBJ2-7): EAGVAQSPRYKIIEKRQSVAFWCNPISGHATLYWYQQILGQGPKLLIQFQNNGVVDDSQLPKDRFSAERLKGVDSTLKIQPAKLEDSAVYLCASSFSSLTLCEQYFGPGTRLTVT.

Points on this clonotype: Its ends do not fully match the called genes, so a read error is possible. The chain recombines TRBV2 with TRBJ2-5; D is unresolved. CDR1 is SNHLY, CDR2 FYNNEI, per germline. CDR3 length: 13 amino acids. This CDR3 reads CACSDSELETQYF. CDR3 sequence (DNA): TGTGCCTGCAGTGATTCGGAATTGGAGACCCAATACTTC.

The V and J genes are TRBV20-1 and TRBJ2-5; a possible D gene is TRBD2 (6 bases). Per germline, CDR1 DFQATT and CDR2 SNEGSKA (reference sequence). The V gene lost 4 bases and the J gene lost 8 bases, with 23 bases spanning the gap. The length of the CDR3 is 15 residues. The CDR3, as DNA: TGCAGTGCTACTATACAATATAACGGGACTGATACCCAGTACTTC. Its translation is CSATIQYNGTDTQYF.

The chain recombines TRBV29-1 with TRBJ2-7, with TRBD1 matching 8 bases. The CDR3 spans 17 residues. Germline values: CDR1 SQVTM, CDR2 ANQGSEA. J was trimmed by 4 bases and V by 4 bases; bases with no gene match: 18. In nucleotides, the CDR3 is TGCAGCGTTGCGGGCCTCGACCCGGACAGGGTGGGATACGAGCAGTACTTC. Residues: CSVAGLDPDRVGYEQYF.

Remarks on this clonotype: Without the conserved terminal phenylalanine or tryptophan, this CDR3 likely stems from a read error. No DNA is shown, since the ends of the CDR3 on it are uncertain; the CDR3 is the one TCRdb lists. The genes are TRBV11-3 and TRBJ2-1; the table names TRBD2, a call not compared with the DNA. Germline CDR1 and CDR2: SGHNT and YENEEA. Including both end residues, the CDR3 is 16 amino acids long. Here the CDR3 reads CASSPQGLAGVTEPPL.

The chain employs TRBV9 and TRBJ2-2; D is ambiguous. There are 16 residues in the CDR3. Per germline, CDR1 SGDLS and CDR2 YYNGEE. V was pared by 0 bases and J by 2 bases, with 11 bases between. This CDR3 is CASSVVSETNTGELFF. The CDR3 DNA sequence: TGTGCCAGCAGCGTAGTCTCTGAGACTAACACCGGGGAGCTGTTTTTT.

Here the CDR3 DNA reads TGTGCTAGGAGTTACAGGGGGTCGCTCTATGGCTACACCTTC. Amino acid sequence: CARSYRGSLYGYTF. The J gene is TRBJ1-2, the V gene TRBV5-5; TRBD1 agrees at 8 bases. Germline values: CDR1 SGHKS, CDR2 YYEKEE (reference sequence). This CDR3 contains 14 residues.

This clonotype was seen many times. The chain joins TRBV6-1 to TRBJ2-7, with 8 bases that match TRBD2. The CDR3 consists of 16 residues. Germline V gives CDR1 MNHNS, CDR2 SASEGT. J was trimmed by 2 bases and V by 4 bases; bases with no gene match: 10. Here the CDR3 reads CASSAHKVAGTYEQYF. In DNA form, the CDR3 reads TGTGCCAGCAGTGCCCACAAAGTAGCGGGGACCTACGAGCAGTACTTC.

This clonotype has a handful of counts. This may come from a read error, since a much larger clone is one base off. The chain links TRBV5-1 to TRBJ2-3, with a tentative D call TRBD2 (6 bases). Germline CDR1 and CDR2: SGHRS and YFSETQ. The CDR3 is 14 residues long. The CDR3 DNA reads TGCGCCAGCAGCCCCGGGACTCCGGGCGATACGCGGTATTTT. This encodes CASSPGTPGDTRYF.

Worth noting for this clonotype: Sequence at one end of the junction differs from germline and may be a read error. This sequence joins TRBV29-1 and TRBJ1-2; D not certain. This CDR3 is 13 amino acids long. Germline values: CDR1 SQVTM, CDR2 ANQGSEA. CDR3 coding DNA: TGCAGCGTGAAGCGAAACGGTAACAATGGCTGCACCTTC. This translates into CSVKRNGNNGCTF. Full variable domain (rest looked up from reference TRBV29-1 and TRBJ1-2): SAVISQKPSRDICQRGTSLTIQCQVDSQVTMMFWYRQQPGQSLTLIATANQGSEATYESGFVIDKFPISRPNLTFSTLTVSNMSPEDSSIYLCSVKRNGNNGCTFGSGTRLTVV.

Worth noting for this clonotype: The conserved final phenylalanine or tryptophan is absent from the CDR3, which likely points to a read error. This CDR3 reads CASSKDSLETQYL. For the CDR3, the DNA is TGCGCCAGCAGCAAGGACTCTTTGGAGACCCAGTACCTC. The chain couples TRBV5-1 to TRBJ2-5; a possible D gene is TRBD2 (5 bases). CDR1 and CDR2 (germline): SGHRS, YFSETQ. Trimming removed 4 bases at V and 5 bases at J, with 12 bases between. The CDR3 sequence is 13 residues long.

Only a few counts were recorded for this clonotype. DNA of the CDR3: TGTGCCACCAGTGATCCCCGGCGGAGCGCCTACGAGCAGTACTTC. It translates to CATSDPRRSAYEQYF. The J gene is TRBJ2-7, the V gene TRBV24-1; D call uncertain. CDR1 is KGHDR and CDR2 is SFDVKD in the germline V gene. V was cut by 3 bases and J by 2 bases, with 13 bases left in between. This CDR3 has 15 amino acids.

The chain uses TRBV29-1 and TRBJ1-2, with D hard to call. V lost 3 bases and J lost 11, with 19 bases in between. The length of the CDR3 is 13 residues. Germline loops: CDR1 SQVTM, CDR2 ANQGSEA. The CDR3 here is CSVDLKDDYCYTF. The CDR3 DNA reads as TGCAGCGTTGATCTTAAAGACGACTATTGTTACACCTTC.

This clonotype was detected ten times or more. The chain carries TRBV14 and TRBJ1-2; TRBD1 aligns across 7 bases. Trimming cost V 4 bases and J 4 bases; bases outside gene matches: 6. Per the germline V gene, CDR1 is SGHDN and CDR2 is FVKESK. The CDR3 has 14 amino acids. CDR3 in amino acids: CASSPRSGGYGYTF. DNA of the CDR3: TGTGCCAGCAGCCCCCGGTCAGGGGGCTATGGCTACACCTTC.

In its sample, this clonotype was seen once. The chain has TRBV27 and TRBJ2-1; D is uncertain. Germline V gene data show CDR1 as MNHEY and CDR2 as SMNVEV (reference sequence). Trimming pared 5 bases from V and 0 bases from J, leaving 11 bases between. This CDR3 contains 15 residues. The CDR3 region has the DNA TGTGCCAGCAGTATGGCGGCAAGCTCCTACAATGAGCAGTTCTTC. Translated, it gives CASSMAASSYNEQFF.

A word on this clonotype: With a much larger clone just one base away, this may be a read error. This CDR3 reads CATSEGVGLNQPQHF. DNA of the CDR3: TGTGCCACCAGTGAAGGTGTGGGGCTCAATCAGCCCCAGCATTTT. This chain uses TRBV25-1 with TRBJ1-5; maybe TRBD1 (5 bases). The CDR3 is 15 amino acids. Germline CDR1 MGHDK, CDR2 SYGVNS.

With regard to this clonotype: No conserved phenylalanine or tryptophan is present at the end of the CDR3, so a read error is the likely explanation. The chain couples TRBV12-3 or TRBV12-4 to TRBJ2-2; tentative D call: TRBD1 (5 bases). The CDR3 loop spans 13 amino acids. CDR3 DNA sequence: TGTGCTAGCAGTTTTCAGGGTCCCGGGGAGCTGTTTTCT. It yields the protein CASSFQGPGELFS.

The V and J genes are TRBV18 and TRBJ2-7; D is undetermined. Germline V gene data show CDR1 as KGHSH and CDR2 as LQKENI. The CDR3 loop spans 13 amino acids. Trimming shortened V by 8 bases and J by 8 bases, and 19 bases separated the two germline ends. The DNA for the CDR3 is TGTGCCAGCACGTCCACATCGGGCAATCAGCAGTACTTC. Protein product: CASTSTSGNQQYF.

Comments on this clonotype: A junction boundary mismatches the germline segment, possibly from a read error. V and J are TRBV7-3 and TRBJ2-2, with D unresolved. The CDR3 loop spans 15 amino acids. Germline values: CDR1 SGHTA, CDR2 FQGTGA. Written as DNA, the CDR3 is TGTGCCAGCAGCTTGGACCAGGCGAACATCGGGGAGCTGTTTTTT. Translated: CASSLDQANIGELFF. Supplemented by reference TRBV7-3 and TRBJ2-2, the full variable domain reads GAGVSQTPSNKVTEKGKYVELRCDPISGHTALYWYRQSLGQGPEFLIYFQGTGAADDSGLPNDRFFAVRPEGSVSTLKIQRTERGDSAVYLCASSLDQANIGELFFGEGSRLTVL.

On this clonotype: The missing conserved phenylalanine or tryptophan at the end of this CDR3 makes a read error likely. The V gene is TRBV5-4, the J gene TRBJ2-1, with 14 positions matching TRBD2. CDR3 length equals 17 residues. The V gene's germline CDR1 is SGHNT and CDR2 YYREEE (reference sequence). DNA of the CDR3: TGTGACAGCAGCCCAGGACTAGCGGGAGGACTCTACAATGAGCAGTTCTCC. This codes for CDSSPGLAGGLYNEQFS.

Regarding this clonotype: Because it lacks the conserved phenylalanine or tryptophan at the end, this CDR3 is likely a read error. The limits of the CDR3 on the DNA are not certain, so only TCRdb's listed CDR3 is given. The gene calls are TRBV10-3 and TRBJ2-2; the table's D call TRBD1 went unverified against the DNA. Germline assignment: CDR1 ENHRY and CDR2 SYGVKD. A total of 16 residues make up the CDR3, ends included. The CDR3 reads CAISEPSAGGAGEPFC.

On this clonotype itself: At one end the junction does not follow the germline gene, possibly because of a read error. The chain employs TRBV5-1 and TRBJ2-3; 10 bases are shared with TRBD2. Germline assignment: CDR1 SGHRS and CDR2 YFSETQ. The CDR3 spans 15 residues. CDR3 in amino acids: CASSLPSGSTDTQYF. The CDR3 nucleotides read TGCGCCAGCAGCTTGCCTAGCGGGAGCACTGATACGCAGTATTTT.